The 24 T cell receptor beta chains below were found in one sample sequenced in a study of cytomegalovirus exposure and HLA in healthy donors. The PCR contained 60 Vbeta and 13 Jbeta primers. This table comes from immunoSEQ multiplex PCR, and its TCRdb copy is limited to in-frame clones, with some not included. In the table there are fewer than 120,000 clones, around 80% of which are singletons. Material: PBMCs. The receptors were sampled from a man aged 25 to 45 in good health and CMV-seropositive.

The chain links TRBV5-6 to TRBJ2-1; 11 bases are shared with TRBD1. This CDR3 has 15 residues. V lost 5 bases, J lost 9 bases, and 10 bases stayed unmatched. Per the germline V gene, CDR1 is SGHDT and CDR2 is YYEEEE. The CDR3 sequence is CASSRTGGDSGEQFF. As DNA, the CDR3 is TGTGCCAGCAGTCGGACAGGGGGCGACTCCGGTGAGCAGTTCTTC.

The J gene is TRBJ2-3, the V gene TRBV2; 13 positions match TRBD2. V gave up 4 bases and J gave up 6 bases; unmatched junction bases: 7. Germline V gene lookup returns CDR1 SNHLY and CDR2 FYNNEI. CDR3 length: 16 residues. The CDR3 protein is CASSAGTSGGVDTQYF. Written as DNA, the CDR3 is TGTGCCAGCAGTGCTGGCACTAGCGGGGGGGTTGATACGCAGTATTTT.

The chain combines TRBV28 with TRBJ1-2; 10 bases are a match to TRBD1. Losses at the gene ends were 5 bases for V and 5 bases for J; bases not matched to a gene: 8. Germline CDR1 is MDHEN and CDR2 is SYDVKM. The CDR3 contains 15 residues. The CDR3 spells CASSPGTGVLYGYTF. The CDR3 coding sequence is TGTGCCAGCAGTCCTGGGACAGGGGTTCTATATGGCTACACCTTC.

The chain is built from TRBV9 and TRBJ1-5; TRBD1 matches at 8 bases. Germline V CDR1 and CDR2: SGDLS, YYNGEE. The CDR3 loop spans 16 amino acids. Trimming removed 3 bases from V and 7 bases from J; junction bases left unmatched: 12. CDR3 residues: CASSAGTGRTGQPQHF. The CDR3 DNA reads TGTGCCAGCAGCGCCGGGACAGGCCGGACAGGCCAGCCCCAGCATTTT.

This clone was seen just once. The rearrangement uses TRBV9 and TRBJ2-1; 8 bases fit TRBD2. Germline-derived CDR1 and CDR2 are SGDLS and YYNGEE. This CDR3 contains 16 residues. V lost 4 bases, J lost 4 bases, and 10 bases stayed unmatched. The CDR3 nucleotides read TGTGCCAGCAGCCCCGGGGGGGGCCATCCTTACAATGAGCAGTTCTTC. The encoded protein is CASSPGGGHPYNEQFF.

This clone was observed once. V is TRBV27 and J is TRBJ1-1; D uncertain. This CDR3 contains 14 residues. Trimming took off 4 bases at V and 6 bases at J, with 15 bases between the two ends. The germline CDR1 and CDR2 sequences are MNHEY and SMNVEV (reference sequence). The CDR3 is CASSSRLTQAEAFF. CDR3 in DNA: TGTGCCAGCAGTTCCCGACTTACACAAGCTGAAGCTTTCTTT.

This clone was seen a single time. The genes are TRBV5-4 and TRBJ2-7, with TRBD1 identical over 11 bases. With V trimmed by 4 bases and J by 3 bases, 3 bases remained unmatched. Germline V gene data show CDR1 as SGHNT and CDR2 as YYREEE (reference sequence). The CDR3 runs to 14 residues. The CDR3 spells CASSAGTGGYEQYF. CDR3 bases: TGTGCCAGCAGCGCCGGGACAGGGGGCTACGAGCAGTACTTC.

The chain is built from TRBV7-2 and TRBJ2-5; the match to TRBD1 covers 10 bases. Germline CDR1 reads SGHTA; CDR2 reads FQGNSA. This CDR3 is built from 14 residues. V lost 5 bases and J lost 4; bases outside the gene matches: 4. The CDR3 DNA sequence: TGTGCCAGCAGCGGGACAGGGGTGGGAGAGACCCAGTACTTC. Protein: CASSGTGVGETQYF.

This clone was recorded only once. This chain joins TRBV19 and TRBJ1-1; D is undetermined. Deletions cut 3 bases from V and 0 bases from J, with 8 bases between. The CDR3 sequence is 14 residues long. Germline CDR1 and CDR2: LNHDA and SQIVND (reference sequence). CDR3 sequence reads: CASSMLAVNTEAFF. The CDR3 DNA is TGTGCCAGTAGTATGTTGGCGGTGAACACTGAAGCTTTCTTT.

This clone was observed a handful of times. The V call is TRBV5-4, the J call TRBJ2-1; 8 bases match TRBD1. There are 15 residues in the CDR3. CDR1 is SGHNT and CDR2 is YYREEE in the germline V gene (reference sequence). The V segment lost 4 bases and the J segment 8 bases; nucleotides outside the gene matches: 11. CDR3 in amino acids: CASSPGQGGGYEQFF. As DNA, the CDR3 is TGTGCCAGCAGCCCTGGACAGGGCGGAGGGTATGAGCAGTTCTTC.

This chain links TRBV19 with TRBJ2-7; D is perhaps TRBD2 (5 bases). The CDR3 is 14 residues long. Germline CDR1 is LNHDA and CDR2 is SQIVND (reference sequence). Trimming took off 3 bases at V and 3 bases at J, with 12 bases between the two ends. The CDR3 loop is CASSMVRDSYEQYF. CDR3 sequence (DNA): TGTGCCAGTAGTATGGTTCGGGATAGCTACGAGCAGTACTTC.

This clone is a singleton in its sample. The chain uses TRBV28 and TRBJ2-5, with unresolved D. CDR1 is MDHEN, CDR2 SYDVKM, per germline. Trimming took off 1 base at V and 1 base at J, with 13 bases between the two ends. The CDR3 sequence is 16 residues long. CDR3 DNA sequence: TGTGCCAGCAGTTTATTCGGCAGGTCGTTCCAAGAGACCCAGTACTTC. It translates to CASSLFGRSFQETQYF.

V usage is TRBV18 and J usage is TRBJ1-1, with D unclear. Trimming removed 3 bases from V and 2 bases from J, with 16 bases in between. The CDR3 spans 16 residues. CDR1 and CDR2 (germline): KGHSH, LQKENI. The CDR3 coding sequence is TGTGCCAGCTCACCCCGATTCAGGATCCTAAACACTGAAGCTTTCTTT. Translation: CASSPRFRILNTEAFF.

The table lists this clone with a few counts. The chain has TRBV6-4 and TRBJ2-3; the D gene is possibly TRBD2 (7 bases). Germline V gene sequence: CDR1 MRHNA, CDR2 SNTAGT. The CDR3 is made up of 16 amino acids. V lost 0 bases to trimming and J lost 4 bases, with 14 bases between them. CDR3 sequence: CASSDSAGGLPDTQYF. In DNA, the CDR3 is TGTGCCAGCAGTGACTCGGCCGGGGGGCTCCCAGATACGCAGTATTTT.

The V call is TRBV5-4, the J call TRBJ2-6, with D maybe TRBD1 (5 bases). Germline loops: CDR1 SGHNT, CDR2 YYREEE (reference sequence). The CDR3 is 16 amino acids. The V end lost 2 bases, the J end lost 2 bases, and 11 bases lay between the germline ends. The CDR3 DNA reads as TGTGCCAGCAGCTTACCAGGGAACCCTGGGGCCAACGTCCTGACTTTC. The encoded protein is CASSLPGNPGANVLTF.

The CDR3 nucleotides read TGTGCCAGCCCATTGGACAGCGAAGCTTTCTTT. Protein sequence: CASPLDSEAFF. The chain has TRBV2 and TRBJ1-1; D is perhaps TRBD1 (6 bases). CDR1 SNHLY and CDR2 FYNNEI come from the germline V gene. V was trimmed by 8 bases and J by 8 bases, leaving 12 bases between them. CDR3 length: 11 amino acids.

This chain joins TRBV7-6 and TRBJ2-5, with TRBD2 matching 10 bases. Germline lookup yields CDR1 SGHVS and CDR2 FNYEAQ. The CDR3 has 18 residues. J gave up 5 bases and V 1 base, and 13 bases lay outside the gene matches. DNA for the CDR3: TGTGCCAGCAGCTTAGGTGGTGGAGCAACTAGCGGGGCGGAGACCCAGTACTTC. As protein: CASSLGGGATSGAETQYF.

On this clone itself: Other DNA variants within this sample encode the same CDR3. This chain connects TRBV9 to TRBJ2-7; a weak D match, TRBD2 (8 bases). The germline V gene encodes CDR1 SGDLS and CDR2 YYNGEE. V was clipped by 3 bases and J by 2 bases, with 15 bases between them. The CDR3 is 15 amino acids. The CDR3 DNA reads TGTGCCAGCAGCGAGGGGGCGGGGGGAGCCTACGAGCAGTACTTC. This translates into CASSEGAGGAYEQYF.

This chain links TRBV19 with TRBJ2-7; D is unclear. CDR3 size: 13 residues. Trimming removed 3 bases from V and 3 bases from J, with 9 bases in between. Germline CDR1 and CDR2: LNHDA and SQIVND (reference sequence). CDR3 sequence (DNA): TGTGCCAGTAGTATCTTCCTTTACTACGAGCAGTACTTC. Translated, it gives CASSIFLYYEQYF. Filled out from reference TRBV19 and TRBJ2-7, the complete variable domain reads DGGITQSPKYLFRKEGQNVTLSCEQNLNHDAMYWYRQDPGQGLRLIYYSQIVNDFQKGDIAEGYSVSREKKESFPLTVTSAQKNPTAFYLCASSIFLYYEQYFGPGTRLTVT.

The sample holds one count of this clone. The chain recombines TRBV13 with TRBJ2-7; 8 nucleotides agree with TRBD1. Germline values: CDR1 PRHDT, CDR2 FYEKMQ (reference sequence). The CDR3 loop spans 12 amino acids. The V and J ends lost 3 bases and 9 bases, in that order; junction bases with no gene match: 4. The CDR3 bases are TGTGCCAGCAGCTTTCAGGGGGCCGGGCAGTACTTC. Translation: CASSFQGAGQYF.

V is TRBV15 and J is TRBJ2-7; D call uncertain. Germline lookup yields CDR1 LNHNV and CDR2 YYDKDF (reference sequence). Between the trimmed V and J ends, which lost 4 bases and 2 bases, there was a span of 15 bases. The CDR3 extends over 15 amino acids. CDR3 amino acids: CATSTRKQPPYEQYF. In DNA form, the CDR3 reads TGTGCCACCAGCACTAGAAAGCAGCCCCCCTACGAGCAGTACTTC.

The genes are TRBV18 and TRBJ1-2; D is undetermined. The CDR3 extends over 14 amino acids. V lost 1 base, J lost 3 bases, and 9 bases lay in between. CDR1 is KGHSH and CDR2 is LQKENI in the germline V gene. The CDR3 loop reads CASSPLNTDYGYTF. The CDR3 coding sequence is TGTGCCAGCTCACCACTAAATACGGACTATGGCTACACCTTC.

This chain links TRBV5-6 with TRBJ1-2; D not certain. The V gene's germline CDR1 is SGHDT and CDR2 YYEEEE. The germline V and J ends were trimmed by 6 bases and 1 base, with 10 bases remaining between them. This CDR3 has 13 residues. The CDR3 sequence: CASTEEGNYGYTF. CDR3 DNA: TGTGCCAGCACCGAGGAGGGTAACTATGGCTACACCTTC.

The CDR3 here is CASGKITGTGETQYF. The CDR3 DNA reads TGCGCCAGCGGAAAAATAACCGGGACAGGGGAGACCCAGTACTTC. This chain uses TRBV5-1 with TRBJ2-5, with 9 nucleotides matching TRBD1. The CDR3 has 15 amino acids. CDR1 SGHRS and CDR2 YFSETQ come from the germline V gene. Unmatched junction bases numbered 12, after V lost 7 bases and J lost 5 bases.